Described below is a single TCR beta chain sequence and its context. Its antigen is currently not known. No base quality information exists; no much larger clone differs at one position. Sequencing took place on an Illumina NovaSeq 6000. TCRalpha and TCRbeta cDNA libraries were built by 5'RACE with constant-segment primers, adding sample barcodes and unique molecular identifiers. Trizol reagent was used to extract RNA from every sample. The libraries were amplified in two PCR steps, and the second step added a second sample barcode and Illumina TruSeq adapters. Sequencing of the libraries was done on an Illumina NovaSeq, producing 2 x 150 bp paired-end reads. As for how the authors treated the data: Demultiplexing of reads and collapsing into UMI-guided consensus sequences were performed with migec v1.2.7. Using mixcr v2.1.11, the UMI consensuses were aligned to TRA and TRB V and J templates and assembled into clonotypes. Expanded or contracted clonotypes were those called significant by both edgeR and NoisET, with noise models trained on biological replicates. edgeR calls used a false discovery rate-adjusted p below 0.01 and a log2 fold-change threshold of 1. As an exploratory analysis of dynamics, PCA with hierarchical clustering was applied to max-normalized trajectories of the 1000 most abundant clonotypes. The CD4 or CD8 phenotype of responding clones was assigned using the separately sequenced CD4+ and CD8+ repertoires. The public reads were quality trimmed at Q25 with fastp and then assembled into clones with MiXCR by TCRdb, keeping productive beta chains. Entries are consolidated by CDR3 protein sequence, retaining the most common genes and DNA. These V and J calls derive from TCRdb rather than the authors' analysis. This sample lists about 130,000 distinct CDR3 sequences; around 15% were detected once. Approximately 5.5% of the sample is taken by the ten largest.

The source of the sample is a study of T-cell memory formation after mild COVID-19 (dated by TCRdb to about 2021). In the study overall: Most TCR sequence clusters were specific to one of the two donors. In two donors, T-cell clones that expanded and contracted after mild COVID-19 were tracked by sequencing TCRalpha and TCRbeta repertoires over time. Two young, previously healthy adult volunteers, one female and one male, were included in the cohort. On the study overall, not on this receptor specifically: The study covered only a couple of mild cases, and larger cohorts including severe cases with pre-infection samples were considered necessary. Balanced CD4/CD8 phenotypes were observed for clones contracting from day 15 to 85, whereas a bias towards CD4+ was observed for a second wave of clones expanding from day 15 to 37. Some responding clones were detected in pre-infection memory, which suggested that pre-existing cross-reactive memory T cells had joined the SARS-CoV-2 response. SARS-CoV-2 specificity was not confirmed for the second-wave clones peaking on day 37. Contracting CD4+ clones were found mainly in CM and EM memory subsets, while CD8+ clones were enriched in EMRA.

Reading the germline V gene gives CDR1 SGHRS and CDR2 YFSETQ. V is shortened by 6 bases, J by 1 base, and the region joining them spans 16 bases. The CDR3 goes from the cysteine to the phenylalanine over 15 residues. Only the CDR3 region is kept as DNA, spanning 45 bases read in frame from base 1. Ficoll-Paque density gradient centrifugation was the method used to isolate PBMCs. The rearrangement combines TRBV5-1 with TRBJ2-5, with the D assignment possibly TRBD1 or TRBD2, given 5 matching bases for each. The TCR originated in a man younger than 35 who had mild COVID-19 (a few samples of this study predate the infection). The sample titles of this study are shuffled in the database, so cell type and time point are left out; the donor was told from shared clones. Sequencing was carried out using PBMCs or a T cell subset sorted from them (not recorded which). The base sequence is TGCGCCAGCAATAATTTTGGGGGAACCCAAGAGACCCAGTACTTC. Its translation is CASNNFGGTQETQYF.